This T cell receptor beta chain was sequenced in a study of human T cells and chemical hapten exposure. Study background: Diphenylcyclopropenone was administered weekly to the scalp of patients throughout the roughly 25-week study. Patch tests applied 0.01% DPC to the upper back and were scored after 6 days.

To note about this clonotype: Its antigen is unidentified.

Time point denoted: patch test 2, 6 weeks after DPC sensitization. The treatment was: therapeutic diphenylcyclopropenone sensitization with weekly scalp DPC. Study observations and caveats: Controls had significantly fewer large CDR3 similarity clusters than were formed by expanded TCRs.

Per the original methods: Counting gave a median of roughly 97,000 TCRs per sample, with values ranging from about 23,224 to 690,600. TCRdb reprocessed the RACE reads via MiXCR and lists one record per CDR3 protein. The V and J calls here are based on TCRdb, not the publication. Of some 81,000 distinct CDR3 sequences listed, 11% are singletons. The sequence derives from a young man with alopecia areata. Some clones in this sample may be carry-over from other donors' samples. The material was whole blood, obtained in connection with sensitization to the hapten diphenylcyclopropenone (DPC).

The CDR3 sequence is CASSSGRRSPYGYTF. CDR3 nucleotides: TGTGCCAGCAGTTCAGGACGACGATCTCCCTATGGCTACACCTTC. The chain has TRBV12-3 or TRBV12-4 and TRBJ1-2; no firm D call. V lost 4 bases and J 4 bases, leaving 16 bases between the germline ends. The CDR3 loop spans 15 amino acids.